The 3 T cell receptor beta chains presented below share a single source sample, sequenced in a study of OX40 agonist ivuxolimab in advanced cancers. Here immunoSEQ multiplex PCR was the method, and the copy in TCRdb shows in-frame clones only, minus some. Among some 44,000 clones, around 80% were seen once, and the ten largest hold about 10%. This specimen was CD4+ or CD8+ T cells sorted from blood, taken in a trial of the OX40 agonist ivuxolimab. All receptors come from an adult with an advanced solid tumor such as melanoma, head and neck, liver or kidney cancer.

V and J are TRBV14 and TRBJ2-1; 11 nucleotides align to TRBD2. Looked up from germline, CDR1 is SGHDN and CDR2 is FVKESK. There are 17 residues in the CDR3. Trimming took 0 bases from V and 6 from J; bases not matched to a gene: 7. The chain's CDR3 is CASSQDSGRAIFNEQFF. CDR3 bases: TGTGCCAGCAGCCAAGATAGCGGGAGGGCCATTTTCAATGAGCAGTTCTTC.

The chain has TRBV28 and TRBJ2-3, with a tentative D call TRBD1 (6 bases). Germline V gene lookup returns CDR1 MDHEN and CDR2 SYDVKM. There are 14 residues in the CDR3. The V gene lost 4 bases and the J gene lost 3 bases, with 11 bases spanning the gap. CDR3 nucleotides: TGTGCCAGCAGTTCGACAGGCGTGACAGATACGCAGTATTTT. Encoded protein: CASSSTGVTDTQYF.

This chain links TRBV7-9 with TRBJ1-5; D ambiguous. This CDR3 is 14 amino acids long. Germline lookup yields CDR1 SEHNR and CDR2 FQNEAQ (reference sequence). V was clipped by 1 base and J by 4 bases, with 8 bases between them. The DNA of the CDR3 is TGTGCCAGCAGCTTAGGTCTCGGGAATCAGCCCCAGCATTTT. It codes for CASSLGLGNQPQHF.